These 15 T cell receptor beta chains were sequenced from one sample in a study of T cell repertoires in cytomegalovirus infection (dated by TCRdb to the late 2010s). The sequencing machine was an Illumina HiSeq 1500. TCRdb reanalyzed the raw reads on its own, using fastp at Q25 for trimming and MiXCR for clone calling, and kept in-frame beta chains. Under each unique CDR3 protein, matching rows form one entry showing the most common genes and DNA. A total of tens of thousands of distinct CDR3 sequences appear in this sample, 3% to 4% of them only once. Roughly 22% of the sample is held by the ten biggest clonotypes. The sequencing sample was made of PBMCs. Receptors were obtained from a human donor in good health (CMV status not recorded). Some clones in this sample may be carry-over from other donors' samples.

In this sample, this clonotype turned up many times. This chain links TRBV7-2 with TRBJ2-5; D unresolved. This CDR3 comprises 12 residues. Germline V gives CDR1 SGHTA, CDR2 FQGNSA. The ends were cut back, 3 bases at V and 8 bases at J, with 10 bases in the middle. The CDR3 protein is CASSLGQATQYF. The CDR3 nucleotides are TGTGCCAGCAGCTTGGGTCAAGCAACCCAGTACTTC.

This clonotype appeared many times. The gene calls are TRBV3-1 and TRBJ1-2; weak D call: TRBD1 (6 bases). Germline CDR1 LGHDT, CDR2 YNNKEL (reference sequence). The CDR3 sequence is 14 residues long. V was trimmed by 1 base and J by 4 bases, leaving 10 bases between them. For the CDR3, the DNA is TGTGCCAGCAGCCAAGGGACAGTAAGCTATGGCTACACCTTC. It translates to CASSQGTVSYGYTF.

This clonotype was observed many times. This rearrangement joins TRBV7-6 to TRBJ2-7, with D maybe TRBD2 (5 bases). This CDR3 has 15 residues. Trimming shortened V by 2 bases and J by 0 bases, and 11 bases separated the two germline ends. The germline gives CDR1 SGHVS, CDR2 FNYEAQ. The CDR3 coding sequence is TGTGCCAGCAGCTTAACGATAGCGAGCTCCTACGAGCAGTACTTC. It is translated as CASSLTIASSYEQYF.

Ten or more counts support this clonotype. The V call is TRBV7-8, the J call TRBJ1-1; 8 bases line up with TRBD1. Germline loops: CDR1 SGHVS, CDR2 FQNEAQ. The V segment lost 0 bases and the J segment 5 bases; nucleotides outside the gene matches: 5. This CDR3 has 15 amino acids. The CDR3 region has the DNA TGTGCCAGCAGCTTAGCCTTGGACAGGGTGACTGAAGCTTTCTTT. Translated: CASSLALDRVTEAFF.

This clonotype has ten or more counts. This chain uses TRBV2 with TRBJ2-7, with D possibly TRBD2 on 6 matching bases. V lost 6 bases, J lost 9 bases, and 12 bases lay in between. This CDR3 has 11 amino acids. Germline values: CDR1 SNHLY, CDR2 FYNNEI. CDR3 sequence reads: CASSGGSRQYF. The DNA for the CDR3 is TGTGCCAGCAGCGGGGGAAGTAGGCAGTACTTC.

This clonotype was seen many times. The chain joins TRBV4-3 to TRBJ2-7; D possibly corresponds to TRBD2 (6 bases). V shed 2 bases and J shed 5 bases, with 16 bases lying between them. This CDR3 is 15 amino acids long. Germline V CDR1 and CDR2: LGHNA, YSLEER. In nucleotides, the CDR3 is TGCGCCAGCAGCCAACACTCAGTGGGGGGTCACGAGCAGTACTTC. It translates to CASSQHSVGGHEQYF.

This clonotype has ten or more counts. The chain couples TRBV7-9 to TRBJ2-1; D not resolved. The CDR3 sequence is 16 residues long. In germline, CDR1 is SEHNR, CDR2 FQNEAQ (reference sequence). V dropped 0 bases and J dropped 6 bases, with 15 bases sitting between them. Here the CDR3 DNA reads TGTGCCAGCAGCTTAGCGGCAGGCACCTCTGGCAATGAGCAGTTCTTC. It yields the protein CASSLAAGTSGNEQFF.

This clonotype was seen repeatedly, ten times or more. The V call is TRBV7-2, the J call TRBJ2-3; D call uncertain. The CDR3 has 14 amino acids. Germline assignment: CDR1 SGHTA and CDR2 FQGNSA. V was pared by 0 bases and J by 1 base, with 5 bases between. The CDR3 DNA sequence: TGTGCCAGCAGCTTAGCTCTGGGCACAGATACGCAGTATTTT. Residues: CASSLALGTDTQYF.

Many counts were recorded for this clonotype. The chain combines TRBV7-8 with TRBJ2-1; no clear D. Germline V CDR1 and CDR2: SGHVS, FQNEAQ. This CDR3 spans 11 amino acids. V was cut by 3 bases and J by 12 bases, with 9 bases left in between. The CDR3 DNA reads as TGTGCCAGCAGCTTGTTGGTGGGGCAGTTCTTC. Translated: CASSLLVGQFF.

This clonotype was seen repeatedly, ten times or more. The CDR3 loop is CASSGTSGRNTGELFF. The CDR3 coding sequence is TGTGCCAGCAGCGGCACTAGCGGGAGAAACACCGGGGAGCTGTTTTTT. This rearrangement joins TRBV7-6 to TRBJ2-2; 11 positions match TRBD2. CDR3 length equals 16 residues. Germline V gene sequence: CDR1 SGHVS, CDR2 FNYEAQ. V was clipped by 5 bases and J by 2 bases; unmatched bases: 4. The entire variable domain, with the rest obtained from reference TRBV7-6 and TRBJ2-2, is as follows: GAGVSQSPRYKVTKRGQDVALRCDPISGHVSLYWYRQALGQGPEFLTYFNYEAQQDKSGLPNDRFSAERPEGSISTLTIQRTEQRDSAMYRCASSGTSGRNTGELFFGEGSRLTVL.

This clonotype was recorded many times. This rearrangement joins TRBV7-2 to TRBJ1-6; no definite D call. V was pared by 2 bases and J by 8 bases, with 16 bases between. Germline loops: CDR1 SGHTA, CDR2 FQGNSA. The CDR3 is 16 residues long. The DNA for the CDR3 is TGTGCCAGCAGCTTATACCCCCTCGGAACGTATTCACCCCTCCACTTT. Protein sequence: CASSLYPLGTYSPLHF.

This clonotype occurred many times. The genes are TRBV7-2 and TRBJ2-2, with a weak D call TRBD2 (5 bases). The germline V and J ends were trimmed by 10 bases and 6 bases, with 18 bases remaining between them. This CDR3 is built from 14 residues. The germline CDR1 and CDR2 sequences are SGHTA and FQGNSA. For the CDR3, the DNA is TGTGCCACCAAATCCGGGGTCTGGGCCGGGGAGCTGTTTTTT. It codes for CATKSGVWAGELFF.

This clonotype has at least ten counts. The chain has TRBV7-8 and TRBJ2-2, with TRBD2 matching 8 bases. This CDR3 comprises 16 residues. Per the germline V gene, CDR1 is SGHVS and CDR2 is FQNEAQ. The junction had 7 bases not matched to a gene; V was cut back by 2 bases and J by 5 bases. The CDR3 DNA follows: TGTGCCAGCAGCTTAAAGGGACTAGAACGGACCGGGGAGCTGTTTTTT. This codes for CASSLKGLERTGELFF.

The sample holds many counts of this clonotype. This chain connects TRBV5-4 to TRBJ2-5; no clear D. CDR1 SGHNT and CDR2 YYREEE come from the germline V gene (reference sequence). CDR3 size: 14 residues. Trimming stripped 4 bases from V and 0 bases from J, with 10 bases between. The CDR3 DNA reads TGTGCCAGCAGCAAACCGGGCCACCAAGAGACCCAGTACTTC. Residues: CASSKPGHQETQYF.

This clonotype was observed many times. The chain couples TRBV5-5 to TRBJ2-1; 8 nucleotides line up with TRBD2. The CDR3 has 14 residues. J lost 5 bases, V lost 1 base, and 2 bases had no gene match. The germline V gene encodes CDR1 SGHKS and CDR2 YYEKEE (reference sequence). The DNA for the CDR3 is TGTGCCAGCAGCTTGATCGGGGGGGACAATGAGCAGTTCTTC. Translation gives CASSLIGGDNEQFF.